Each of the 14 T cell receptor beta chains below was sequenced from the same sample in a study of T-cell reconstitution after alpha-beta-depleted transplantation in children. Unique molecular identifiers tagged the TCRbeta library. TCRdb called the PCR reads again in MiXCR, with one record for every CDR3 protein. The sample holds 440,000 or so distinct CDR3 sequences; about 45% are singletons and the top ten take roughly a quarter. Sequenced here: PBMCs, sampled before TCRalphabeta/CD19-depleted stem cell transplant. Source of these receptors: a girl aged 2 to 10 with aplastic anemia, due to receive a stem cell transplant.

V usage is TRBV7-9 and J usage is TRBJ2-7; TRBD2 aligns across 11 bases. V was pared by 10 bases and J by 3 bases, with 2 bases of the junction left unmatched. The CDR3 totals 12 residues. Germline CDR1 is SEHNR and CDR2 is FQNEAQ (reference sequence). In DNA, the CDR3 is TGTGCCACAGGGACTAGCGGCTACGAGCAGTACTTC. It codes for CATGTSGYEQYF.

DNA for the CDR3: TGCAGTGCTTCTCAGGGGACCGATAACTATGGCTACACCTTC. Its translation: CSASQGTDNYGYTF. The chain joins TRBV20-1 to TRBJ1-2; possible D gene TRBD1, 6 bases. Trimming removed 5 bases at V and 1 base at J, with 14 bases between. Germline loops: CDR1 DFQATT, CDR2 SNEGSKA (reference sequence). The CDR3 runs 14 residues.

On this clonotype: A much larger clone sits a single nucleotide away, making a read error possible. The J gene is TRBJ2-5, the V gene TRBV12-3 or TRBV12-4; tentatively, D is TRBD1 or TRBD2 (5 bases each). The CDR3 loop spans 11 amino acids. V was clipped by 6 bases and J by 5 bases, with 7 bases between them. The CDR3 DNA is TGTGCCAGCAGATGGGGGGAGACCCAGTACTTC. Protein sequence: CASRWGETQYF.

V is TRBV11-2 and J is TRBJ2-2, with a possible D match to TRBD2 (5 bases). V lost 7 bases and J 5 bases, leaving 8 bases between the germline ends. Germline-derived CDR1 and CDR2 are SGHAT and FQNNGV. This CDR3 has 12 amino acids. The DNA of the CDR3 is TGTGCCAGCAACCGAGGGACCGGGGAGCTGTTTTTT. Encoded protein: CASNRGTGELFF.

This clonotype was detected a few times. V is TRBV29-1 and J is TRBJ2-7, with no clear D. The V and J ends lost 4 bases and 0 bases respectively, with 13 bases between them. Germline V gene data show CDR1 as SQVTM and CDR2 as ANQGSEA. The CDR3 has 14 amino acids. The CDR3 bases are TGCAGCGTTGCCTTACAGCGAGACTCCTACGAGCAGTACTTC. It is translated as CSVALQRDSYEQYF.

This chain joins TRBV5-8 and TRBJ2-1; no clear D gene. Germline V CDR1 and CDR2: SGHTS, YDEGEE. Deletions cut 4 bases from V and 7 bases from J, with 9 bases between. CDR3 length: 12 amino acids. Here the CDR3 DNA reads TGTGCCAGCAGCCCGCGAAGGAATGAGCAGTTCTTC. As protein: CASSPRRNEQFF.

This clonotype was counted many times. This chain joins TRBV5-6 and TRBJ1-1, with 9 bases that match TRBD1. Germline CDR1 is SGHDT and CDR2 is YYEEEE. Trimming at V came to 4 bases and at J to 5 bases, leaving 6 bases not matched to a gene. The CDR3 covers 14 residues. CDR3 sequence (DNA): TGTGCCAGCAGCACGGACAGGGGATGGACTGAAGCTTTCTTT. This sequence encodes CASSTDRGWTEAFF. Together with reference TRBV5-6 and TRBJ1-1, the CDR3 gives the full variable domain: DAGVTQSPTHLIKTRGQQVTLRCSPKSGHDTVSWYQQALGQGPQFIFQYYEEEERQRGNFPDRFSGHQFPNYSSELNVNALLLGDSALYLCASSTDRGWTEAFFGQGTRLTVV.

The J gene is TRBJ2-7, the V gene TRBV15, with 8 bases that match TRBD2. The junction had 7 bases not matched to a gene; V was cut back by 0 bases and J by 6 bases. The CDR3 totals 15 residues. Germline values: CDR1 LNHNV, CDR2 YYDKDF (reference sequence). Written as DNA, the CDR3 is TGTGCCACCAGCAGAGATCGGGGGGGAGGGACCGAGCAGTACTTC. Its protein product is CATSRDRGGGTEQYF.

This clonotype was detected many times. The chain combines TRBV7-9 with TRBJ2-4; tentative D call: TRBD1 (5 bases). The CDR3 contains 16 residues. Germline values: CDR1 SEHNR, CDR2 FQNEAQ (reference sequence). V dropped 4 bases and J dropped 0 bases, with 13 bases sitting between them. CDR3 DNA sequence: TGTGCCAGCAGCTCCCCAGGGAATGAAGCCAAAAACATTCAGTACTTC. Its protein is CASSSPGNEAKNIQYF.

Here the CDR3 reads CASSSLAMRSTDTQYF. DNA for the CDR3: TGTGCCAGCAGCTCTCTAGCGATGAGAAGCACAGATACGCAGTATTTT. The rearrangement uses TRBV7-2 and TRBJ2-3; tentative D call: TRBD2 (6 bases). CDR3 length: 16 amino acids. The germline V gene has CDR1 SGHTA and CDR2 FQGNSA. V lost 4 bases and J lost 0, with 14 bases in between.

The sample holds many counts of this clonotype. CDR3 bases: TGCAGCGTTGCGCGGGGGACGAACACCGGGGAGCTGTTTTTT. The encoded protein is CSVARGTNTGELFF. This rearrangement joins TRBV29-1 to TRBJ2-2; 7 nucleotides match TRBD2. Germline-derived CDR1 and CDR2 are SQVTM and ANQGSEA. V was pared by 4 bases and J by 0 bases, with 2 bases of the junction left unmatched. This CDR3 is 14 amino acids long.

This clonotype has just a few counts. V usage is TRBV5-1 and J usage is TRBJ2-5, with a tentative D call TRBD2 (7 bases). This CDR3 spans 14 amino acids. Trimming took off 3 bases at V and 4 bases at J, with 13 bases between the two ends. The germline V gene encodes CDR1 SGHRS and CDR2 YFSETQ. CDR3 sequence reads: CASSWGGESETQYF. The CDR3 bases are TGCGCCAGCAGCTGGGGGGGCGAATCAGAGACCCAGTACTTC. Full variable domain (outside the CDR3, taken from reference TRBV5-1 and TRBJ2-5): KAGVTQTPRYLIKTRGQQVTLSCSPISGHRSVSWYQQTPGQGLQFLFEYFSETQRNKGNFPGRFSGRQFSNSRSEMNVSTLELGDSALYLCASSWGGESETQYFGPGTRLLVL.

The chain combines TRBV5-4 with TRBJ2-3; tentatively, D is TRBD2 (6 bases). Between the trimmed V and J ends, which lost 4 bases and 2 bases, there was a span of 17 bases. The CDR3 runs 16 residues. CDR1 is SGHNT and CDR2 is YYREEE in the germline V gene (reference sequence). The CDR3 spells CASSPAGRGNTDTQYF. The CDR3 bases are TGTGCCAGCAGCCCGGCGGGGCGCGGGAACACAGATACGCAGTATTTT.

This sequence joins TRBV28 and TRBJ2-7; D possibly corresponds to TRBD2 (6 bases). The V and J ends lost 5 bases and 2 bases respectively, with 16 bases between them. Germline V gives CDR1 MDHEN, CDR2 SYDVKM. This CDR3 contains 15 residues. In DNA, the CDR3 is TGTGCCAGCAGTAGAGGGACTCCCGGGCCCTACGAGCAGTACTTC. Its protein product is CASSRGTPGPYEQYF.